A selection of T cell receptor beta chains follows, all from one sample in a study of OX40 agonist ivuxolimab in advanced cancers. Produced via immunoSEQ multiplex PCR; TCRdb's table is partial and in-frame only. The data show roughly 61,000 clones, about 90% seen once. Sequenced material: CD4+ or CD8+ T cells sorted from blood, taken in a trial of the OX40 agonist ivuxolimab. Every receptor here comes from an adult with an advanced solid tumor such as melanoma, head and neck, liver or kidney cancer. The CDR3 runs from the conserved cysteine through the conserved F or W. The order of the fields is D gene, J gene, clone size, V gene, CDR3 DNA, CDR3 protein. The D gene is left open where the match is weak. Expanded clones get a size class; other rows say once, few or many, or leave the size out.

D gene: NA; J gene: TRBJ1-5; clone size: once; V gene: TRBV4-3; CDR3 DNA: TGCGCCAGCAGCCAAGTTGTGGACGGAACCGGCAATCAGCCCCAGCATTTT; CDR3 protein: CASSQVVDGTGNQPQHF
D gene: TRBD1; J gene: TRBJ1-5; clone size: NA; V gene: TRBV7-9; CDR3 DNA: TGTGCCAGCAGCGTGCAGGGGGAGGTTCAGCCCCAGCATTTT; CDR3 protein: CASSVQGEVQPQHF
D gene: NA; J gene: TRBJ2-7; clone size: NA; V gene: TRBV5-4; CDR3 DNA: TGTGCCAGCAGCCCTGCCCCCGCGAACTCCTACGAGCAGTACTTC; CDR3 protein: CASSPAPANSYEQYF
D gene: TRBD2; J gene: TRBJ2-2; clone size: NA; V gene: TRBV28; CDR3 DNA: TGTGCCAGCAGTTCTAGCGGGGATGGGGGGGAGCTGTTTTTT; CDR3 protein: CASSSSGDGGELFF
D gene: NA; J gene: TRBJ2-2; clone size: NA; V gene: TRBV14; CDR3 DNA: TGTGCCAGCAGAACGACAGGGAACACCGGGGAGCTGTTTTTT; CDR3 protein: CASRTTGNTGELFF
D gene: TRBD2; J gene: TRBJ2-5; clone size: once; V gene: TRBV5-1; CDR3 DNA: TGCGCCAGCAGCGGGGACGGGACTAGCGGGAGCCTGGAGACCCAGTACTTC; CDR3 protein: CASSGDGTSGSLETQYF
D gene: NA; J gene: TRBJ2-2; clone size: NA; V gene: TRBV6-5; CDR3 DNA: TGTGCCAGCAGTTCGGGACTGACTTCTGCCGGGGAGCTGTTTTTT; CDR3 protein: CASSSGLTSAGELFF
D gene: NA; J gene: TRBJ1-6; clone size: few; V gene: TRBV2; CDR3 DNA: TGTGCCAGCAGTGAGACGGAGGCGGCCCTCCACTTT; CDR3 protein: CASSETEAALHF
D gene: NA; J gene: TRBJ1-1; clone size: NA; V gene: TRBV15; CDR3 DNA: TGTGCCACCAGCAAAGGGGGGGCCGTGAACACTGAAGCTTTCTTT; CDR3 protein: CATSKGGAVNTEAFF
D gene: NA; J gene: TRBJ2-5; clone size: NA; V gene: TRBV7-9; CDR3 DNA: TGTGCCAGCAGCTTAGAGAGCCCCACAGAGACCCAGTACTTC; CDR3 protein: CASSLESPTETQYF
D gene: NA; J gene: TRBJ2-5; clone size: NA; V gene: TRBV5-4; CDR3 DNA: TGTGCCAGCAGCCTGCCGGGAGAGACCCAGTACTTC; CDR3 protein: CASSLPGETQYF
D gene: NA; J gene: TRBJ1-2; clone size: NA; V gene: TRBV19; CDR3 DNA: TGTGCCAGTAGTAGGACCGCTAACTATGGCTACACCTTC; CDR3 protein: CASSRTANYGYTF
D gene: NA; J gene: TRBJ2-7; clone size: NA; V gene: TRBV28; CDR3 DNA: TGTGCCAGCAGTTTGACGGGGCCATACGAGCAGTACTTC; CDR3 protein: CASSLTGPYEQYF
D gene: NA; J gene: TRBJ1-1; clone size: NA; V gene: TRBV30; CDR3 DNA: TGTGCCTGGAGGGACTTTCGAGGGGCCACTGAAGCTTTCTTT; CDR3 protein: CAWRDFRGATEAFF
D gene: TRBD2; J gene: TRBJ2-5; clone size: NA; V gene: TRBV2; CDR3 DNA: TGTGCCAGCATACTAGCGGTGGAAGAGACCCAGTACTTC; CDR3 protein: CASILAVEETQYF
D gene: TRBD2; J gene: TRBJ2-1; clone size: NA; V gene: TRBV6-5; CDR3 DNA: TGTGCCAGCAGTTACGCGGGAGGGGGCTACAATGAGCAGTTCTTC; CDR3 protein: CASSYAGGGYNEQFF
D gene: TRBD2; J gene: TRBJ2-7; clone size: NA; V gene: TRBV4-3; CDR3 DNA: TGCGCCAGCAGCCAAGACGTTCTTGAGCTAGCGGGAGGCCAACCCTACGAGCAGTACTTC; CDR3 protein: CASSQDVLELAGGQPYEQYF
D gene: NA; J gene: TRBJ2-1; clone size: NA; V gene: TRBV30; CDR3 DNA: TGTGCCTGGGGGACGGGAGACTTGGGCAATGAGCAGTTCTTC; CDR3 protein: CAWGTGDLGNEQFF
D gene: NA; J gene: TRBJ1-2; clone size: NA; V gene: TRBV7-8; CDR3 DNA: TGTGCCAGCAGCTTAGGGCTCTATGGCTACACCTTC; CDR3 protein: CASSLGLYGYTF
D gene: TRBD2; J gene: TRBJ2-3; clone size: NA; V gene: TRBV7-3; CDR3 DNA: TGTGCCAGCAGCTTAGCTAGCGGGAGGGAAGATACGCAGTATTTT; CDR3 protein: CASSLASGREDTQYF
D gene: TRBD1; J gene: TRBJ2-5; clone size: NA; V gene: TRBV11-1; CDR3 DNA: TGTGCCAGCAGCCCGAGGCGGACAGGGGTAGATCAAGAGACCCAGTACTTC; CDR3 protein: CASSPRRTGVDQETQYF
D gene: NA; J gene: TRBJ2-7; clone size: NA; V gene: TRBV5-6; CDR3 DNA: TGTGCCAGCAGCTTGGGATTAGACGTAGGGTTCTACGAGCAGTACTTC; CDR3 protein: CASSLGLDVGFYEQYF
D gene: NA; J gene: TRBJ1-1; clone size: NA; V gene: TRBV10-3; CDR3 DNA: TGTGCCGCCCGTGACTGGGACACTGAAGCTTTCTTT; CDR3 protein: CAARDWDTEAFF
D gene: TRBD1; J gene: TRBJ1-4; clone size: NA; V gene: TRBV18; CDR3 DNA: TGTGCCAGCTCACCAAAGGACAGGGACCGTGAAAAACTGTTTTTT; CDR3 protein: CASSPKDRDREKLFF
D gene: NA; J gene: TRBJ1-1; clone size: NA; V gene: TRBV6-5; CDR3 DNA: TGTGCCAGCAGTTACTCGAGCATCACTGAAGCTTTCTTT; CDR3 protein: CASSYSSITEAFF
D gene: NA; J gene: TRBJ2-5; clone size: NA; V gene: TRBV14; CDR3 DNA: TGTGCCAGCAGCCGGGCGGGACCCCGAGAGACCCAGTACTTC; CDR3 protein: CASSRAGPRETQYF
D gene: NA; J gene: TRBJ1-6; clone size: NA; V gene: TRBV6-4; CDR3 DNA: TGTGCCAGCAGTGTTAAAGGAGCCCACCCACCCCTCCACTTT; CDR3 protein: CASSVKGAHPPLHF
D gene: NA; J gene: TRBJ2-5; clone size: NA; V gene: TRBV11-2; CDR3 DNA: TGTGCCAGCAGCTTAGAGCATAGTGGGACCCAGTACTTC; CDR3 protein: CASSLEHSGTQYF
D gene: NA; J gene: TRBJ1-3; clone size: NA; V gene: TRBV5-8; CDR3 DNA: TGTGCCAGCAGCTTAACTGGATATGGAAACACCATATATTTT; CDR3 protein: CASSLTGYGNTIYF
D gene: TRBD2; J gene: TRBJ2-7; clone size: NA; V gene: TRBV6-6; CDR3 DNA: TGTGCCAGCACCAAGCCCCTAGCGGGGATCTACGAGCAGTACTTC; CDR3 protein: CASTKPLAGIYEQYF
D gene: TRBD1; J gene: TRBJ2-7; clone size: NA; V gene: TRBV29-1; CDR3 DNA: TGCAGCGTGCCCCGGGACAGGGCTGGAGAGCAGTACTTC; CDR3 protein: CSVPRDRAGEQYF
D gene: NA; J gene: TRBJ2-2; clone size: NA; V gene: TRBV7-9; CDR3 DNA: TGTGCCAGCAGCTTTTCTGGGACCGGGGAGCTGTTTTTT; CDR3 protein: CASSFSGTGELFF
D gene: NA; J gene: TRBJ2-5; clone size: NA; V gene: TRBV27; CDR3 DNA: TGTGCCAGCAGTAACAAAGAGACCCAGTACTTC; CDR3 protein: CASSNKETQYF
D gene: NA; J gene: TRBJ2-7; clone size: NA; V gene: TRBV4-3; CDR3 DNA: TGCGCCAGCAGCCAAGGGGCAGGGGCCCGCTACGAGCAGTACTTC; CDR3 protein: CASSQGAGARYEQYF
D gene: NA; J gene: TRBJ1-1; clone size: NA; V gene: TRBV11-3; CDR3 DNA: TGTGCCAGCAGCTCACAAGAGGACACTGAAGCTTTCTTT; CDR3 protein: CASSSQEDTEAFF
D gene: TRBD1; J gene: TRBJ2-1; clone size: NA; V gene: TRBV6-1; CDR3 DNA: TGTGCCAGCAGAGAGGCGGGACAGGGGAACAATGAGCAGTTCTTC; CDR3 protein: CASREAGQGNNEQFF
D gene: TRBD2; J gene: TRBJ2-7; clone size: once; V gene: TRBV5-4; CDR3 DNA: TGTGCCAGCAGCCCCGGGGGGGGTTCCTACGAGCAGTACTTC; CDR3 protein: CASSPGGGSYEQYF
D gene: NA; J gene: TRBJ2-3; clone size: few; V gene: TRBV5-1; CDR3 DNA: TGCGCCAGTAGGAGGGGGGCTAGCGAAACAGATACGCAGTATTTT; CDR3 protein: CASRRGASETDTQYF
D gene: NA; J gene: TRBJ1-4; clone size: once; V gene: TRBV6-5; CDR3 DNA: TGTGCCAGCAGTTACCGGCGGACAGCTAATGAAAAACTGTTTTTT; CDR3 protein: CASSYRRTANEKLFF
D gene: NA; J gene: TRBJ2-5; clone size: NA; V gene: TRBV7-8; CDR3 DNA: TGTGCCAGCAGCTTAGCGCTCTCTCAGAGAGAGACCCAGTACTTC; CDR3 protein: CASSLALSQRETQYF